This is a list of T cell receptor beta chains from one sample in a study of blood T cells in healthy people across ages. TCRdb re-derived calls from the 5' RACE reads in MiXCR, one entry per CDR3 protein. Here the sample spans about 830,000 distinct CDR3 sequences, about 62% being singletons. Input material: blood. The receptors stem from a man aged 30-40 years in good health. Each CDR3 is given with its conserved first and last residue. D genes are given only for firm matches. Clone sizes are given selectively: once, few, many, or a class where the clone is expanded.

-	-	TRBJ1-5	TRBV5-6	12	TGTGCCAGCAGCTTCCACACCTCGGCCCAGCATTTT	CASSFHTSAQHF
-	-	TRBJ1-6	TRBV3-1	16	TGTGCCAGCAGCCCTCAGCTGGCAGGGAGGGGTTCACCCCTCCACTTT	CASSPQLAGRGSPLHF
-	few	TRBJ2-5	TRBV29-1	11	TGCAGCGCAAGCAACCAAGAGACCCAGTACTTC	CSASNQETQYF
-	few	TRBJ1-1	TRBV4-3	12	TGCGCTAGCAGGAGCGGGAACACTGAAGCTTTCTTT	CASRSGNTEAFF
TRBD1	-	TRBJ2-1	TRBV7-2	15	TGTGCCAGCAGCCGATCCGGGACAGGGGGCCAGGAGCAGTTCTTC	CASSRSGTGGQEQFF
TRBD2	-	TRBJ2-7	TRBV11-2	21	TGTGCCAGCAGCTTCCCGGGAACCTTGGGACTAGCGGGAGTGGGGTCCTACGAGCAGTACTTC	CASSFPGTLGLAGVGSYEQYF
-	-	TRBJ1-1	TRBV6-6	11	TGTGCCAGCAGTTACTCGGGTGAAGCTTTCTTT	CASSYSGEAFF
-	few	TRBJ2-1	TRBV20-1	14	TGCAGTGCTAGAGTTCAATCGGGGGTCAATGAGCAGTTCTTC	CSARVQSGVNEQFF
TRBD2	-	TRBJ2-5	TRBV10-3	14	TGTGCCACGGGGAGTAGCGGGGTCCTTGACGAACAGTACTTC	CATGSSGVLDEQYF
-	once	TRBJ2-3	TRBV25-1	13	TGTGCCAGCAGTGAATCGACGTTAGATACGCAGTATTTT	CASSESTLDTQYF
-	-	TRBJ2-7	TRBV7-2	14	TGTGCCAGCAGCTCAGAGACTGGCTCCTACGAGCAGTACTTC	CASSSETGSYEQYF
-	-	TRBJ2-1	TRBV7-2	15	TGTGCCAGCAGCCATTCCGGGACTGACGTGAATGAGCAGTTCTTC	CASSHSGTDVNEQFF
TRBD2	-	TRBJ2-1	TRBV9	16	TGTGCCAGCAGCGTAGAGTGGATAGCGGGAGTGAATGAGCAGTTCTTC	CASSVEWIAGVNEQFF
TRBD1	-	TRBJ1-2	TRBV28	13	TGTGCCAGCACGACAGGGGGGGACTATGGCTACACCTTC	CASTTGGDYGYTF
TRBD2	-	TRBJ2-7	TRBV7-2	17	TGTGCCAGCAGCTTACAAGGCGGGAGGGGTTCGGTCTACGAGCAGTACTTC	CASSLQGGRGSVYEQYF
-	-	TRBJ2-5	TRBV6-6	16	TGTGCCAGCAGCTCAACCGCGATACCAAACCAAGAGACCCAGTACTTC	CASSSTAIPNQETQYF
-	-	TRBJ2-7	TRBV6-2/TRBV6-3	14	TGTGCCAGCAGATACAGACAGCGGAGCTACGAGCAGTACTTC	CASRYRQRSYEQYF